This T cell receptor beta chain was sequenced in a study of blood T cells in healthy people across ages (dated by TCRdb to about 2015). Looking at the study overall: In model experiments, template switching captured about one uniquely barcoded TCR beta cDNA molecule for every two T cells. The study measured age-related changes in TCR beta repertoire diversity using deep sequencing normalized with unique cDNA molecular identifiers. Four age groups were formed from the donors: young (average around 15 years), middle-aged (approximately 41), aged (around 68) and long-lived (82). To avoid experimental bias, donors of different ages were randomly spread across the sequencing lanes. Using the same blood draw, the study looked at two additional independent replicas of 1 million unique cDNA reads for two donors, one aged 18 to 30 and the other aged 80 or older. What the authors observed across the whole study: Estimates of total diversity from one million sequenced T cells were regarded as lower bounds and underestimates. Bulk unsorted PBMC profiling prevented conclusive comparison of naive and antigen-experienced compartments. The CMV infection status of donors was not known, potentially confounding age-related changes in expanded clonotypes. Compared with the aged group, the long-lived group had more naive CD4+ T cells, fewer expanded clones and increased TCR diversity, suggesting age selection. Observed TCR beta diversity per million T cells fell roughly linearly with age, and a significant reduction was already apparent by age roughly 41. The percentage of naive T cells measured by flow cytometry correlated strongly with observed TCR beta diversity.

To note about this clonotype: Which antigen it targets is not known. No base qualities exist here, and no much larger clone lies one base off it.

According to the germline V gene, CDR1 reads SGHVS and CDR2 reads FQNEAQ. Trimming at the junction amounts to 4 bases on V and 6 bases on J, and the germline ends lie 25 bases apart. The CDR3 goes from the cysteine to the phenylalanine over 17 residues. Only the CDR3 DNA stays, 51 bases, in frame from base 1. Systemically healthy Caucasian individuals from Russia, around 39 in total and aged about 6 to 100 years, were included as donors. Approximately 9 milliliters of peripheral blood were collected from each donor into EDTA-treated Vacutainer tubes. PBMCs were isolated by Ficoll-Paque density-gradient centrifugation, with at least 6.5 million obtained per sample. Total RNA, at least 6 micrograms per sample, was extracted from PBMCs with Trizol reagent. For every donor, flow cytometry on a PBMC aliquot measured the percentage of naive CD45RAhigh/CD27high T cells. Preparation of the library involved 5' RACE. The second PCR ran for roughly 7 to 11 cycles and used a J-beta primer mix along with a sample-barcoded 5' primer. A template-switch 5' adaptor carrying 12 random nucleotides introduced a unique molecular identifier onto each TCR beta cDNA molecule. At least 2.5 million CDR3-containing paired-end reads were obtained from each sample. First-strand cDNA synthesis was performed from all RNA using the Mint cDNA synthesis kit, with priming by a TRBC-specific oligonucleotide. Following uracil-DNA glycosylase treatment, all cDNA underwent a first 18-cycle PCR with the universal primers M1SS and BC2_uni_R. The study's own analysis went as follows. Normalization of each sample was performed by random selection of 1 million high-quality reads, each carrying a distinct molecular identifier. Reads with shared molecular identifiers were discarded instead of being binned into consensus sequences. CDR3 identification, clonotype clustering and error correction used MiTCR with a Q25 quality threshold and the strictest error-elimination algorithm. A nonparametric unseen species model using Euler transformation provided a lower-bound estimate of total TCR beta diversity. The raw public data were reprocessed by TCRdb itself: fastp quality trimming at Q25, MiXCR clonotype calling, in-frame beta chains only. CDR3 protein sequences are deduplicated, and each keeps its most common genes and DNA. TCRdb assigned the V and J calls; the authors' analysis was not used. The sample yields 1,800,000 or so distinct CDR3 sequences; 35% to 50% were counted once. Of the sample, roughly 24% falls within the top ten clones.

This sequence originates from a human donor in good health. Sequencing was carried out using blood. Recombination joined TRBV7-8 with TRBJ2-7, with TRBD2 tentatively as D gene (7 bases match). The sequenced DNA: TGTGCCAGCAGCTCAATAGGGGGGGATTCTCCCCGAGGCGAGCAGTACTTC. It specifies CASSSIGGDSPRGEQYF.